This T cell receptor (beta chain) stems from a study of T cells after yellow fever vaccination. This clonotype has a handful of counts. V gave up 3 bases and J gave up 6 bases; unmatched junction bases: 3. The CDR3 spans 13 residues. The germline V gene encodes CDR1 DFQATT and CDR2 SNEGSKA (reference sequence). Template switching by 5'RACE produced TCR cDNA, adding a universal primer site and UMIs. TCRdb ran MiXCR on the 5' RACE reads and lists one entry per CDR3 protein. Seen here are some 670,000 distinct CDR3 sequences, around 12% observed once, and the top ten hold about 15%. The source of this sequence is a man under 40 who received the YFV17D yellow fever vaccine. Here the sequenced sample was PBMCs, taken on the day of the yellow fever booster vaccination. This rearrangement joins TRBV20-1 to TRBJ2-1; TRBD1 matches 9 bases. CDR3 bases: TGCAGTGCTAGGGGGGGACAGGGCAATGAGCAGTTCTTC. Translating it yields CSARGGQGNEQFF.